Listed here are 31 T cell receptor beta chains from one sample, sequenced in a study of T cells in tuberculosis. The method was immunoSEQ multiplex PCR; TCRdb's version includes in-frame clones alone and lacks a portion of them. The profile shows fewer than 35,000 clones, roughly 86% of them singletons. This sample's time point: new active TB diagnosis, blood taken before or within 7 days of starting treatment. Sequencing used PBMCs, obtained at tuberculosis diagnosis. These receptors were obtained from an adult with tuberculosis.

The chain combines TRBV30 with TRBJ2-1, with D tentatively TRBD1 (6 bases). Germline CDR1 reads GTSNPN; CDR2 reads SVGIG (reference sequence). The CDR3 sequence is 14 residues long. Trimming left V 0 bases short and J 7 bases short, with 13 bases between. Here the CDR3 DNA reads TGTGCCTGGAGTGTGTTACAGGGTGGGAATGAGCAGTTCTTC. This codes for CAWSVLQGGNEQFF.

J is TRBJ2-1 and V is TRBV27, with D maybe TRBD2 (5 bases). The CDR3 is 15 residues long. V was pared by 5 bases and J by 0 bases, with 11 bases between. Looked up from germline, CDR1 is MNHEY and CDR2 is SMNVEV (reference sequence). The CDR3 DNA is TGTGCCAGCAGTACCCTAGGGAGCTCCTACAATGAGCAGTTCTTC. It encodes CASSTLGSSYNEQFF.

The V gene is TRBV5-1, the J gene TRBJ2-7; 13 bases match TRBD2. The CDR3 sequence is 14 residues long. Germline V gives CDR1 SGHRS, CDR2 YFSETQ. V gave up 4 bases and J gave up 3 bases; unmatched junction bases: 1. CDR3 in amino acids: CASSRTSGGYEQYF. CDR3 coding DNA: TGCGCCAGCAGCAGGACTAGCGGGGGCTACGAGCAGTACTTC.

V gene TRBV7-2 combines with J gene TRBJ1-1, with TRBD1 identical over 10 bases. The CDR3 loop spans 18 amino acids. CDR1 is SGHTA and CDR2 is FQGNSA in the germline V gene. With 1 base clipped from V and 4 bases from J, the junction kept 12 bases outside the gene matches. DNA for the CDR3: TGTGCCAGCAGCTTAGGGGACAGGGGTGGTCGGGTAGGCACTGAAGCTTTCTTT. Amino acids: CASSLGDRGGRVGTEAFF. The entire variable domain, with the rest obtained from reference TRBV7-2 and TRBJ1-1, is as follows: GAGVSQSPSNKVTEKGKDVELRCDPISGHTALYWYRQSLGQGLEFLIYFQGNSAPDKSGLPSDRFSAERTGGSVSTLTIQRTQQEDSAVYLCASSLGDRGGRVGTEAFFGQGTRLTVV.

The rearrangement links TRBV15 to TRBJ2-2; 7 bases are shared with TRBD1. CDR1 is LNHNV and CDR2 is YYDKDF in the germline V gene (reference sequence). CDR3 length: 15 amino acids. After removal of 5 bases from V and 1 base from J, the junction contained 4 bases not matched to a gene. Here the CDR3 reads CATSRTGENTGELFF. In DNA, the CDR3 is TGTGCCACCAGCCGGACAGGCGAGAACACCGGGGAGCTGTTTTTT.

The chain carries TRBV11-2 and TRBJ2-7; 7 bases match TRBD2. CDR1 and CDR2 from the germline V gene are SGHAT and FQNNGV. V dropped 5 bases and J dropped 2; count of bases not matched to a gene: 9. The CDR3 runs 15 residues. CDR3 protein: CASSRGLSGTYEQYF. CDR3 DNA sequence: TGTGCCAGCAGCCGGGGACTAAGCGGAACCTACGAGCAGTACTTC.

The rearrangement links TRBV28 to TRBJ1-1; the D gene is possibly TRBD1 (6 bases). With 4 bases removed from V and 1 base from J, the gap between germline ends came to 13 bases. Looked up from germline, CDR1 is MDHEN and CDR2 is SYDVKM. The CDR3 is 15 residues long. Here the CDR3 reads CASSSADRTNTEAFF. The CDR3 region has the DNA TGTGCCAGCAGTTCAGCAGACAGGACGAACACTGAAGCTTTCTTT.

The chain has TRBV7-3 and TRBJ2-3; 10 positions match TRBD2. Germline CDR1 and CDR2: SGHTA and FQGTGA. This CDR3 spans 18 amino acids. J gave up 0 bases and V 3 bases, and 9 bases lay outside the gene matches. CDR3 DNA sequence: TGTGCCAGCAGCTTGGCGGCTAGCGGGAGCGGGAGCACAGATACGCAGTATTTT. Amino acids: CASSLAASGSGSTDTQYF.

This clone was seen a few times. The V gene is TRBV18, the J gene TRBJ2-7, with 8 bases identical to TRBD2. The CDR3 contains 15 residues. The J segment lost 7 bases and the V segment lost 5 bases, leaving 13 bases of the junction unmatched. Germline lookup yields CDR1 KGHSH and CDR2 LQKENI. The CDR3 is CASSSGGSGTKEQYF. CDR3 nucleotides: TGTGCCAGCTCATCGGGCGGTAGCGGGACTAAAGAGCAGTACTTC. Using reference TRBV18 and TRBJ2-7 for the parts outside the CDR3, the full variable domain is NAGVMQNPRHLVRRRGQEARLRCSPMKGHSHVYWYRQLPEEGLKFMVYLQKENIIDESGMPKERFSAEFPKEGPSILRIQQVVRGDSAAYFCASSSGGSGTKEQYFGPGTRLTVT.

The chain joins TRBV18 to TRBJ2-7, with 9 bases fitting TRBD1. CDR3 size: 13 residues. J was trimmed by 6 bases and V by 4 bases; bases with no gene match: 4. From germline, CDR1 is KGHSH and CDR2 LQKENI. As DNA, the CDR3 is TGTGCCAGCTCACAAACGGACAGGGGCGAGCAGTACTTC. Its translation: CASSQTDRGEQYF.

V gene TRBV30 combines with J gene TRBJ1-5; D uncertain. This CDR3 region has 15 residues. The V and J ends lost 2 bases and 7 bases respectively, with 18 bases between them. CDR1 and CDR2 from the germline V gene are GTSNPN and SVGIG (reference sequence). The CDR3 sequence: CAWSTGSVGGQPQHF. The CDR3 DNA follows: TGTGCCTGGAGTACTGGGAGTGTGGGAGGGCAGCCCCAGCATTTT. The full variable domain, completed using reference TRBV30 and TRBJ1-5, is SQTIHQWPATLVQPVGSPLSLECTVEGTSNPNLYWYRQAAGRGLQLLFYSVGIGQISSEVPQNLSASRPQDRQFILSSKKLLLSDSGFYLCAWSTGSVGGQPQHFGDGTRLSIL.

The chain combines TRBV15 with TRBJ2-7, with D possibly TRBD1 on 5 matching bases. Germline V gene data show CDR1 as LNHNV and CDR2 as YYDKDF (reference sequence). This CDR3 has 13 amino acids. V dropped 5 bases and J dropped 1 base, with 9 bases sitting between them. The DNA of the CDR3 is TGTGCCACCAGCCTGAAGGGGTCCTACGAGCAGTACTTC. This gives the protein CATSLKGSYEQYF.

This chain joins TRBV28 and TRBJ2-2, with 11 bases fitting TRBD2. V gave up 8 bases and J gave up 0 bases; unmatched junction bases: 11. Germline CDR1 reads MDHEN; CDR2 reads SYDVKM. This CDR3 region has 18 residues. The CDR3 loop is CASVSLSGRAANTGELFF. In DNA, the CDR3 is TGTGCCAGCGTCTCCCTTAGCGGGAGGGCCGCGAACACCGGGGAGCTGTTTTTT.

CDR3 sequence: CASSLGLAQRGNEQFF. In DNA, the CDR3 is TGTGCCAGCAGCTTAGGCCTAGCCCAAAGAGGGAATGAGCAGTTCTTC. The chain joins TRBV7-2 to TRBJ2-1, with D possibly being TRBD2 (5 bases). The CDR3 has 16 amino acids. Germline V gene data show CDR1 as SGHTA and CDR2 as FQGNSA. V shed 1 base and J shed 7 bases, with 17 bases lying between them.

The CDR3 is CASRDLGGEDTEAFF. For the CDR3, the DNA is TGTGCCAGTCGGGATTTGGGGGGGGAGGACACTGAAGCTTTCTTT. This sequence joins TRBV19 and TRBJ1-1, with a weak D call TRBD1 (5 bases). The V gene lost 8 bases and the J gene lost 3 bases, with 19 bases spanning the gap. The CDR3 totals 15 residues. From germline, CDR1 is LNHDA and CDR2 SQIVND (reference sequence).

This sequence joins TRBV2 and TRBJ1-1; D call uncertain. Germline CDR1 SNHLY, CDR2 FYNNEI. The CDR3 loop spans 13 amino acids. V lost 5 bases and J lost 4, with 11 bases in between. The CDR3 coding sequence is TGTGCCAGCAGTAGTAGGGAGGGCACTGAAGCTTTCTTT. It specifies CASSSREGTEAFF.

The V and J genes are TRBV12-5 and TRBJ2-3; maybe TRBD2 (5 bases). The V and J ends lost 0 bases and 3 bases respectively, with 25 bases between them. The CDR3 is 20 residues long. CDR1 LGHNT and CDR2 FRNRAP come from the germline V gene. Written as DNA, the CDR3 is TGTGCTAGTGGTTTGGTCTTATCGGGGTCTTTGGACGGTGGGACAGATACGCAGTATTTT. The encoded protein is CASGLVLSGSLDGGTDTQYF.

The CDR3 nucleotides are TGTGCCAGCAGCTCCCCCCGAGCGGAGCCCACAGATACGCAGTATTTT. Translated: CASSSPRAEPTDTQYF. The chain uses TRBV11-2 and TRBJ2-3, with D possibly TRBD2 on 5 matching bases. Germline assignment: CDR1 SGHAT and CDR2 FQNNGV. CDR3 length equals 16 residues. The V end was cut by 4 bases, the J end by 2 bases, with 16 bases between. Filled out from reference TRBV11-2 and TRBJ2-3, the complete variable domain reads EAGVAQSPRYKIIEKRQSVAFWCNPISGHATLYWYQQILGQGPKLLIQFQNNGVVDDSQLPKDRFSAERLKGVDSTLKIQPAKLEDSAVYLCASSSPRAEPTDTQYFGPGTRLTVL.

The chain carries TRBV5-1 and TRBJ2-2; weak D call: TRBD2 (5 bases). CDR1 is SGHRS and CDR2 is YFSETQ in the germline V gene. This CDR3 region has 14 residues. The V and J ends lost 1 base and 2 bases respectively, with 6 bases between them. As DNA, the CDR3 is TGCGCCAGCAGCTTGACTAGAAACACCGGGGAGCTGTTTTTT. Translation gives CASSLTRNTGELFF.

This clone was observed once. This rearrangement joins TRBV10-3 to TRBJ2-5, with a tentative D call TRBD2 (6 bases). The V gene's germline CDR1 is ENHRY and CDR2 SYGVKD. Trimming removed 0 bases at V and 2 bases at J, with 10 bases between. CDR3 length equals 15 residues. The CDR3 bases are TGTGCCATCAGTGAGTCGACTAGAGCTCAAGAGACCCAGTACTTC. Its translation: CAISESTRAQETQYF.

This clone was observed once. The chain combines TRBV5-1 with TRBJ2-3, with 7 bases identical to TRBD2. Germline V gene sequence: CDR1 SGHRS, CDR2 YFSETQ. The length of the CDR3 is 14 residues. V trimming: 1 base; J trimming: 1 base; junction bases outside the gene matches: 0. CDR3 nucleotides: TGCGCCAGCAGCTTGAGCGGGGGCACAGATACGCAGTATTTT. Translation: CASSLSGGTDTQYF.

The chain carries TRBV6-6 and TRBJ2-5; TRBD2 matches 9 bases. V trimming: 2 bases; J trimming: 6 bases; junction bases outside the gene matches: 7. Germline loops: CDR1 MNHNY, CDR2 SVGAGI (reference sequence). The CDR3 consists of 15 residues. The CDR3 nucleotides read TGTGCCAGCAGTTACCAAGCTAGCGGGAAACAGACCCAGTACTTC. It translates to CASSYQASGKQTQYF.

The V and J genes are TRBV2 and TRBJ2-3, with 7 bases matching TRBD2. Looked up from germline, CDR1 is SNHLY and CDR2 is FYNNEI. J gave up 5 bases and V 8 bases, and 7 bases lay outside the gene matches. There are 13 residues in the CDR3. This CDR3 is CASSGGLIDTQYF. The CDR3 DNA is TGTGCCAGCTCCGGGGGGTTGATAGATACGCAGTATTTT.

In its sample, this clone ranks as medium-sized. CDR3 sequence reads: CACRRLGWNEQFF. The CDR3 coding sequence is TGTGCCTGTCGAAGACTAGGTTGGAATGAGCAGTTCTTC. The chain recombines TRBV30 with TRBJ2-1, with a possible D match to TRBD2 (6 bases). Germline V gene sequence: CDR1 GTSNPN, CDR2 SVGIG (reference sequence). V dropped 6 bases and J dropped 7 bases, with 16 bases sitting between them. This CDR3 is built from 13 residues.

The chain is built from TRBV10-3 and TRBJ2-1, with 12 bases identical to TRBD2. The CDR3 extends over 15 amino acids. Unmatched junction bases numbered 7, after V lost 6 bases and J lost 7 bases. Germline loops: CDR1 ENHRY, CDR2 SYGVKD. This chain's CDR3 is CAIRWASGGDNEQFF. The CDR3 DNA reads as TGTGCCATCAGGTGGGCTAGCGGGGGGGATAATGAGCAGTTCTTC.

A remark on this clone: The same CDR3 also results from other DNA sequences found in this sample. This chain connects TRBV28 to TRBJ2-1; D might be TRBD1 (6 bases). This CDR3 spans 15 amino acids. Germline V gene sequence: CDR1 MDHEN, CDR2 SYDVKM. V was trimmed by 4 bases and J by 2 bases, leaving 12 bases between them. Here the CDR3 reads CASSSPGQAYNEQFF. The CDR3 coding sequence is TGTGCCAGCAGTTCCCCGGGACAAGCCTACAATGAGCAGTTCTTC.

The rearrangement uses TRBV21-1 and TRBJ1-2. TRBV21-1 is tagged as a pseudogene. CDR3 length: 15 amino acids. The CDR3 here is CASSKEEGFNYGYTF. CDR3 DNA: TGTGCCAGCAGCAAAGAAGAGGGATTTAACTATGGCTACACCTTC.

The rearrangement joins TRBV27 to TRBJ2-7; TRBD1 is a possible D gene (6 bases). The V end lost 4 bases, the J end lost 1 base, and 11 bases lay between the germline ends. Germline lookup yields CDR1 MNHEY and CDR2 SMNVEV (reference sequence). The CDR3 covers 14 residues. CDR3 amino acids: CASSSAGDSYEQYF. CDR3 nucleotides: TGTGCCAGCAGTTCGGCAGGGGATTCCTACGAGCAGTACTTC.

This clone has only one observation. The chain has TRBV27 and TRBJ1-1; D gene ambiguous. Germline CDR1 and CDR2: MNHEY and SMNVEV (reference sequence). The CDR3 covers 14 residues. The V end lost 3 bases, the J end lost 0 bases, and 8 bases lay between the germline ends. The CDR3 loop reads CASSFGGMNTEAFF. The DNA of the CDR3 is TGTGCCAGCAGTTTCGGCGGGATGAACACTGAAGCTTTCTTT.

V is TRBV5-4 and J is TRBJ2-3; 12 nucleotides align to TRBD1. V dropped 4 bases and J dropped 0; count of bases not matched to a gene: 6. The CDR3 spans 17 residues. Germline V gene lookup returns CDR1 SGHNT and CDR2 YYREEE (reference sequence). The CDR3 loop is CASSPRDRGQSTDTQYF. The CDR3 DNA is TGTGCCAGCAGCCCCCGGGACAGGGGGCAAAGCACAGATACGCAGTATTTT.

This clone has a handful of counts. The rearrangement uses TRBV19 and TRBJ2-2; D possibly corresponds to TRBD2 (5 bases). The V gene lost 7 bases and the J gene lost 0 bases, with 12 bases spanning the gap. Germline CDR1 reads LNHDA; CDR2 reads SQIVND (reference sequence). This CDR3 spans 15 amino acids. The DNA for the CDR3 is TGTGCCAGTAACCCGGGATCTACGAACACCGGGGAGCTGTTTTTT. The encoded protein is CASNPGSTNTGELFF.